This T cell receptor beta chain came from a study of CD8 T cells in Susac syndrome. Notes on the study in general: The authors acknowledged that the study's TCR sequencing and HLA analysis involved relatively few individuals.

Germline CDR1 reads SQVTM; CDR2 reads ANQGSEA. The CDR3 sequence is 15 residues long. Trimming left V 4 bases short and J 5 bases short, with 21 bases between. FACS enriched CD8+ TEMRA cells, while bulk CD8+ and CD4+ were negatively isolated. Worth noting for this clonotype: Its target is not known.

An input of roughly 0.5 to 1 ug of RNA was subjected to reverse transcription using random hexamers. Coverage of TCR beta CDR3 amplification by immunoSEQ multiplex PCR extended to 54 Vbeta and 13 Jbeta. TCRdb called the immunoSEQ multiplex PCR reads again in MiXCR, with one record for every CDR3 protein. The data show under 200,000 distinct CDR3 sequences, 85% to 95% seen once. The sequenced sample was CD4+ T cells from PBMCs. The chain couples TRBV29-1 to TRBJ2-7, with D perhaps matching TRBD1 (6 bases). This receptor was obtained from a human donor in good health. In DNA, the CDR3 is TGCAGCGTTGTATTCCGCCAAGGGGGAATGGACGAGCAGTACTTC. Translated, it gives CSVVFRQGGMDEQYF.